The present T cell receptor beta chain was sequenced within a study of blood T cell repertoires in COVID-19. The CDR3 has 16 residues. J lost 2 bases, V lost 0 bases, and 2 bases had no gene match. Germline V gives CDR1 ENHRY, CDR2 SYGVKD. The table came from immunoSEQ multiplex PCR; TCRdb's copy has only in-frame clones and leaves some out. The data show 120,000 to 150,000 clones, with approximately 86% seen just once and more than 0.8% held by the top ten. This rearrangement joins TRBV10-3 to TRBJ2-5, with TRBD1 identical over 11 bases. The source is a woman between 45 and 60 years old with acute or convalescent COVID-19. The sample comprised peripheral blood. As DNA, the CDR3 is TGTGCCATCAGTGAGTCCGGGACAGGGGGGCAAGAGACCCAGTACTTC. Its translation is CAISESGTGGQETQYF.